This record covers a single TCR beta chain. Its antigen is not known. These data come from a study of cytomegalovirus exposure and HLA in healthy donors. Points from the study as a whole: Associated with cytomegalovirus, according to the listing, were around 160 TCR beta chains.

Here immunoSEQ multiplex PCR was the method, and the copy in TCRdb shows in-frame clones only, minus some. The repertoire consists of 100,000 to 150,000 clones, with more than 75% occurring once and the leading ten covering under 2.5%. This CDR3 contains 13 residues. V was trimmed by 2 bases and J by 6 bases, leaving 11 bases between them. Germline assignment: CDR1 SGHNT and CDR2 YYREEE (reference sequence). Sequenced sample: PBMCs. The TCR sequence derives from a woman younger than 45 in good health and CMV-seronegative. This chain joins TRBV5-4 and TRBJ1-2, with a possible D match to TRBD1 (5 bases). CDR3: CASSLVQGHGYTF. In nucleotides, the CDR3 is TGTGCCAGCAGCTTAGTCCAGGGTCATGGCTACACCTTC. The full variable domain, in which reference TRBV5-4 and TRBJ1-2 provide the parts outside the CDR3, is ETGVTQSPTHLIKTRGQQVTLRCSSQSGHNTVSWYQQALGQGPQFIFQYYREEENGRGNFPPRFSGLQFPNYSSELNVNALELDDSALYLCASSLVQGHGYTFGSGTRLTVV.